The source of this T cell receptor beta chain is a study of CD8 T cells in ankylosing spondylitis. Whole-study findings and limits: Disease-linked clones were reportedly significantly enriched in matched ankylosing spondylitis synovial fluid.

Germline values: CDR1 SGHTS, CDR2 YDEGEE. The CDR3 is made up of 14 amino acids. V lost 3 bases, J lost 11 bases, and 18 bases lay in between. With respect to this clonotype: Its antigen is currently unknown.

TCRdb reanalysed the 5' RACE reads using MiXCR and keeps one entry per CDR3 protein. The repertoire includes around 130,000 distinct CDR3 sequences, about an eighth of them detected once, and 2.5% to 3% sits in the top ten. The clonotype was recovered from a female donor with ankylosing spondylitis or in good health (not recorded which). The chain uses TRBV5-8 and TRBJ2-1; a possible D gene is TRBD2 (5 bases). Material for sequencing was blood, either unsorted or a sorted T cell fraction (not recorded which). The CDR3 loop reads CASSSRASQTQQFF. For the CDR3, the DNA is TGTGCCAGCAGCTCGCGGGCCTCCCAAACCCAGCAGTTCTTC.